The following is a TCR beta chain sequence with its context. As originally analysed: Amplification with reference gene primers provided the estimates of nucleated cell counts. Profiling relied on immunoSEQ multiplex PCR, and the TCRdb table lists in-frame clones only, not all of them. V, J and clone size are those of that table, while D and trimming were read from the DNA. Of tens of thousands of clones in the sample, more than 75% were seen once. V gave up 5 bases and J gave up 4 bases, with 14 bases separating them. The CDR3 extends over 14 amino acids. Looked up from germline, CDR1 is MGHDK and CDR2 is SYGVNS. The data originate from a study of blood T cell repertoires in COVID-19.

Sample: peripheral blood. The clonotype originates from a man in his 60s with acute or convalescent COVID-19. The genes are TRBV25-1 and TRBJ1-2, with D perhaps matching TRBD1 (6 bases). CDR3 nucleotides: TGTGCCAGCAGTCAAACAGGGAGTTCCTATGGCTACACCTTC. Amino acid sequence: CASSQTGSSYGYTF.